This T cell receptor beta chain was identified during a study of cytomegalovirus exposure and HLA in healthy donors. Study in general: About 80 million unique TCRs from HLA-typed donors were held in an early data release. Study-level results: In an earlier analysis, in some 500 donors, most V segments appeared productive either ~90% or ~30% of the time.

The PCR was carried out with 60 Vbeta primers and 13 Jbeta primers. TCRdb's table, derived via immunoSEQ multiplex PCR, lists solely in-frame clones and lacks some. Among roughly 130,000 clones listed, about two thirds were seen once. With respect to this clone: What it recognizes is unknown.

Trimming at V came to 4 bases and at J to 6 bases, leaving 14 bases not matched to a gene. Per germline, CDR1 SGHVS and CDR2 FQNEAQ. The CDR3 has 17 residues. The source is a woman aged 55-69 years in good health and CMV-seropositive. This chain uses TRBV7-8 with TRBJ2-2, with 7 bases that match TRBD2. Sequencing was done on a sample of PBMCs. This CDR3 reads CASSSENSRGLAGELFF. The CDR3 coding sequence is TGTGCCAGCAGCTCCGAGAATTCGCGGGGGTTGGCCGGGGAGCTGTTTTTT.